Listed here are 5 T cell receptor beta chains from one sample, sequenced in a study of blood T cell repertoires in COVID-19. The table came from immunoSEQ multiplex PCR; TCRdb's copy has only in-frame clones and leaves some out. The data hold approximately 260,000 clones, with around 90% observed a single time. Source material: peripheral blood. The receptor source for this set is a woman between 65 and 79 years old with COVID-19, enrolled during active disease.

This chain connects TRBV7-8 to TRBJ1-1; 7 nucleotides align to TRBD1. Germline V gives CDR1 SGHVS, CDR2 FQNEAQ. The V gene end was trimmed by 3 bases and the J gene end by 1 base; junction bases not matched to a gene: 8. The CDR3 length is 16 residues. CDR3: CASSFRDPGGNTEAFF. In nucleotides, the CDR3 is TGTGCCAGCAGCTTCCGGGACCCAGGGGGGAACACTGAAGCTTTCTTT.

This chain's CDR3 is CASSRGQGGNTIYF. The CDR3 DNA is TGTGCCAGCAGCCGGGGACAGGGGGGAAACACCATATATTTT. The chain employs TRBV11-3 and TRBJ1-3, with TRBD1 matching 10 bases. Germline V gene data show CDR1 as SGHNT and CDR2 as YENEEA. Trimming at V came to 5 bases and at J to 4 bases, leaving 2 bases not matched to a gene. There are 14 residues in the CDR3.

This chain joins TRBV19 and TRBJ1-2, with a tentative D call TRBD1 (5 bases). The germline gives CDR1 LNHDA, CDR2 SQIVND (reference sequence). Trimming left V 7 bases short and J 3 bases short, with 27 bases between. The CDR3 spans 18 residues. The CDR3 DNA is TGTGCCAGTATAGGCCGAGACAGCGTAGTGGGCACGGACTATGGCTACACCTTC. Its translation: CASIGRDSVVGTDYGYTF. Together with reference TRBV19 and TRBJ1-2, the CDR3 gives the full variable domain: DGGITQSPKYLFRKEGQNVTLSCEQNLNHDAMYWYRQDPGQGLRLIYYSQIVNDFQKGDIAEGYSVSREKKESFPLTVTSAQKNPTAFYLCASIGRDSVVGTDYGYTFGSGTRLTVV.

In this sample, this clone turned up a few times. J is TRBJ2-2 and V is TRBV5-5; a possible D gene is TRBD2 (6 bases). Trimming cost V 3 bases and J 5 bases, with 20 bases left between them. Germline CDR1 SGHKS, CDR2 YYEKEE (reference sequence). This CDR3 is 17 amino acids long. The CDR3 is CASSSSPGLDGTGELFF. The CDR3 DNA reads TGTGCCAGCAGCTCTTCACCGGGACTCGACGGAACCGGGGAGCTGTTTTTT.

The chain employs TRBV28 and TRBJ1-2, with 10 nucleotides matching TRBD1. The V gene's germline CDR1 is MDHEN and CDR2 SYDVKM. CDR3 length: 16 residues. Trimming removed 4 bases from V and 5 bases from J; junction bases left unmatched: 10. The DNA of the CDR3 is TGTGCCAGCAGTTCCATGGGGACAGGGGCTTCATATGGCTACACCTTC. It translates to CASSSMGTGASYGYTF.